The clone carrying this T cell receptor beta chain was recorded a few times. Its target is unknown. The data originate from a study of response to subunit inactivated influenza vaccine. General study results and limits: The authors offered the suggestion that each seasonal influenza vaccination recruits few new T cells.

TCRdb re-called the RT-PCR reads through MiXCR, storing one row per CDR3 protein. The sample lists almost 600,000 distinct CDR3 sequences; 11% to 15% were seen once. Between the trimmed V and J ends, which lost 3 bases and 4 bases, there was a span of 21 bases. Germline V lookup: CDR1 SQVTM, CDR2 ANQGSEA. The CDR3 totals 16 residues. The chain carries TRBV29-1 and TRBJ1-2; maybe TRBD1 (5 bases). The receptor was isolated from a man aged 50-59 years who received an inactivated influenza vaccine. This specimen was PBMCs from blood, taken less than 13 days after vaccination. The CDR3 here is CSVDQQGSGELYGYTF. For the CDR3, the DNA is TGCAGCGTTGATCAGCAGGGTAGCGGGGAGCTCTATGGCTACACCTTC.